These T cell receptor beta chains were read from a single sample in a study of CD8 T cells in Susac syndrome. TCRdb processed the immunoSEQ multiplex PCR reads anew with MiXCR; each CDR3 protein has one entry. The sample contains about 180,000 distinct CDR3 sequences, about 95% of which appear only once. Sequencing used CD4+ T cells from PBMCs. The receptors were gathered from a human donor with Susac syndrome. The CDR3 runs from the conserved cysteine through the conserved F or W. The order of the fields is V gene, D gene, clone size, CDR3 length, J gene, CDR3 protein, CDR3 DNA. D genes are given only for firm matches. Size is stated for part of the rows, as once, few or many counts, or as a class when the clone is expanded.

TRBV7-8	TRBD2	once	16	TRBJ2-7	CASSQPSGRVSYEQYF	TGTGCCAGCAGCCAACCCAGCGGGAGGGTTTCCTACGAGCAGTACTTC
TRBV4-1	.	.	16	TRBJ2-7	CASSQESGGVIIEQYF	TGCGCCAGCAGCCAAGAATCGGGTGGGGTTATTATCGAGCAGTACTTC
TRBV20-1	TRBD2	.	13	TRBJ2-3	CSASSGATDTQYF	TGCAGTGCTTCCAGCGGGGCCACAGATACGCAGTATTTT
TRBV4-3	TRBD1	.	17	TRBJ1-4	CASSQESGGTAREKLFF	TGCGCCAGCAGCCAAGAAAGTGGCGGGACAGCAAGGGAAAAACTGTTTTTT
TRBV7-9	.	.	15	TRBJ2-7	CASSLHRARGYEQYF	TGTGCCAGCAGCTTGCACAGGGCCAGGGGCTACGAGCAGTACTTC
TRBV19	TRBD1	.	13	TRBJ1-5	CASRGQGYQPQHF	TGTGCCAGTAGAGGACAGGGTTATCAGCCCCAGCATTTT
TRBV12-3/TRBV12-4	.	.	13	TRBJ2-7	CASNREGSYEQYF	TGTGCCAGCAACCGAGAGGGGTCCTACGAGCAGTACTTC
TRBV3-1	.	.	16	TRBJ2-1	CASSPKSQSGTAEQFF	TGTGCCAGCAGCCCCAAATCTCAGTCCGGGACGGCTGAGCAGTTCTTC
TRBV18	TRBD2	.	15	TRBJ2-4	CASSPFRGGKNIQYF	TGTGCCAGCTCTCCCTTTCGGGGGGGCAAAAACATTCAGTACTTC
TRBV3-1	.	once	13	TRBJ2-1	CASSQDRDNEQFF	TGTGCCAGCAGCCAAGATCGGGACAATGAGCAGTTCTTC
TRBV20-1	TRBD2	.	14	TRBJ2-3	CSLVRGGNTDTQYF	TGCAGCCTCGTGCGGGGGGGCAACACAGATACGCAGTATTTT
TRBV6-5	TRBD2	.	15	TRBJ2-3	CASSNSGEGTDTQYF	TGTGCCAGCAGTAATAGCGGGGAGGGCACAGATACGCAGTATTTT
TRBV5-1	.	.	12	TRBJ2-7	CASSLQHSEQYF	TGCGCCAGCAGTCTACAACACTCCGAGCAGTACTTC
TRBV15	TRBD1	.	18	TRBJ2-3	CATSRDVSGTGFPDTQYF	TGTGCCACCAGCAGAGATGTCTCCGGGACAGGGTTTCCAGATACGCAGTATTTT
TRBV4-3	.	once	15	TRBJ1-2	CASSQEYQGRYGYTF	TGCGCCAGCAGCCAAGAGTACCAGGGACGCTATGGCTACACCTTC
TRBV7-9	.	few	12	TRBJ2-1	CASSQGEDEQFF	TGTGCCAGCAGCCAGGGCGAGGATGAGCAGTTCTTC
TRBV27	TRBD2	.	18	TRBJ2-7	CASTFRRLAGGPVYEQYF	TGTGCCAGCACCTTCCGGCGACTAGCGGGAGGGCCGGTCTACGAGCAGTACTTC
TRBV3-1	.	.	16	TRBJ2-4	CASSQDLAIAKNIQYF	TGTGCCAGCAGCCAAGATCTCGCGATAGCCAAAAACATTCAGTACTTC
TRBV14	TRBD2	.	16	TRBJ2-1	CASSQLTSGRFNEQFF	TGTGCCAGCAGCCAACTGACTAGCGGGAGGTTTAATGAGCAGTTCTTC
TRBV6-5	TRBD1	few	15	TRBJ1-5	CASSPRGQGNQPQHF	TGTGCCAGCAGTCCCAGGGGGCAGGGCAATCAGCCCCAGCATTTT
TRBV2	.	.	15	TRBJ1-3	CASSQDGVAGNTIYF	TGTGCCAGCAGTCAGGACGGTGTTGCTGGAAACACCATATATTTT
TRBV28	.	few	12	TRBJ2-7	CASSLSGYEQYF	TGTGCCAGCAGTTTATCCGGCTACGAGCAGTACTTC
TRBV5-4	.	.	15	TRBJ1-2	CASSLGRQGLYGYTF	TGTGCCAGCAGCTTGGGTCGGCAGGGGCTCTATGGCTACACCTTC
TRBV29-1	.	.	14	TRBJ1-1	CSVATGRGDTEAFF	TGCAGCGTTGCAACAGGGCGGGGGGACACTGAAGCTTTCTTT
TRBV5-6	TRBD1	.	18	TRBJ2-6	CASSSPGQGSSGANVLTF	TGTGCCAGCAGCTCTCCGGGACAGGGAAGCTCTGGGGCCAACGTCCTGACTTTC
TRBV19	TRBD2	.	14	TRBJ2-7	CASSPRTSGGLQYF	TGTGCCAGTAGTCCCCGGACTAGCGGGGGGTTGCAGTACTTC